These T cell receptor beta chains were read from a single sample in a study of T-cell reconstitution after alpha-beta-depleted transplantation in children. One entry per CDR3 protein, called by TCRdb with MiXCR from the PCR reads. The sample lists around 180,000 distinct CDR3 sequences; roughly 10% were seen once. Material: PBMCs, obtained before TCRalphabeta/CD19-depleted stem cell transplant. These TCRs come from a boy between 2 and 10 years old with acute myeloid leukemia, due to receive a stem cell transplant. The CDR3 runs from the conserved cysteine through the conserved F or W. Fields, in order: CDR3 length, V gene, J gene, CDR3 protein.

>14|TRBV6-1|TRBJ1-1
CASRPGRVNTEAFF
>15|TRBV2|TRBJ2-7
CASSVGREGRYEQYF
>15|TRBV7-2|TRBJ2-5
CASSFLAGLQETQYF
>13|TRBV5-1|TRBJ1-5
CASSLVPTQPQHF
>17|TRBV10-3|TRBJ2-2
CAISESATSGSTGELFF
>22|TRBV7-3|TRBJ2-6
CASSLNPRYLAGVLSGANVLTF
>14|TRBV3-1|TRBJ1-2
CASSQEGVNYGYTF
>13|TRBV10-3|TRBJ2-1
CAISPGLGDEQFF
>19|TRBV6-1|TRBJ2-7
CASSEFKGLAGGLSYEQYF
>16|TRBV20-1|TRBJ2-1
CSAREGVSRTYNEQFF
>15|TRBV5-4|TRBJ2-5
CASSADGARGETQYF
>17|TRBV7-3|TRBJ2-1
CASSLSSGTSGSNEQFF
>14|TRBV4-2|TRBJ2-2
CASSQWGMNGELFF
>15|TRBV20-1|TRBJ1-1
CSARKGGGGVTEAFF
>13|TRBV7-3|TRBJ2-7
CASSLGTSGEQYF
>15|TRBV28|TRBJ2-3
CATSPSAVSTDTQYF
>12|TRBV2|TRBJ2-1
CASSTDSDEQFF
>13|TRBV4-1|TRBJ2-5
CASSRTGLKGLYF